These 21 T cell receptor beta chains were all obtained from the same sample, sequenced in a study of blood T cell repertoires in COVID-19. Profiled with immunoSEQ multiplex PCR; TCRdb holds only in-frame clones, not every one. The sample holds 60,000 to 70,000 clones, about 81% seen once. Source material: peripheral blood. These receptor sequences come from a man older than 75 with acute or convalescent COVID-19.

The rearrangement uses TRBV12-3 or TRBV12-4 and TRBJ1-1; D ambiguous. V was trimmed by 5 bases and J by 1 base, leaving 8 bases between them. The CDR3 is 13 amino acids. The CDR3 reads CASSTTQNTEAFF. As DNA, the CDR3 is TGTGCCAGCAGTACTACACAGAACACTGAAGCTTTCTTT.

The V and J genes are TRBV4-1 and TRBJ1-2, with D perhaps matching TRBD1 (6 bases). CDR3 size: 16 residues. The V gene lost 1 base and the J gene lost 4 bases, with 16 bases spanning the gap. CDR1 is MGHRA, CDR2 YSYEKL, per germline. CDR3 loop: CASSQAQGQPIYGYTF. In nucleotides, the CDR3 is TGCGCCAGCAGCCAAGCCCAGGGGCAACCTATCTATGGCTACACCTTC.

The chain couples TRBV4-2 to TRBJ2-2, with D possibly matching TRBD1 (5 bases). V was shortened by 2 bases and J by 10 bases, with 17 bases between the two germline ends. The length of the CDR3 is 15 residues. CDR1 is LGHNA and CDR2 is YNFKEQ in the germline V gene. The CDR3 DNA follows: TGTGCCAGCAGCCAAATAAAAAGGGGCTTCCAGGAGCTGTTTTTT. Translation gives CASSQIKRGFQELFF.

This chain links TRBV29-1 with TRBJ2-7; the D gene is possibly TRBD2 (5 bases). The CDR3 is 13 amino acids. Trimming left V 1 base short and J 2 bases short, with 9 bases between. CDR1 SQVTM and CDR2 ANQGSEA come from the germline V gene. The CDR3 sequence: CSVEAGFPYEQYF. CDR3 in DNA: TGCAGCGTTGAAGCGGGGTTTCCCTACGAGCAGTACTTC.

This chain uses TRBV24-1 with TRBJ2-1; 7 bases match TRBD1. V was pared by 4 bases and J by 0 bases, with 11 bases of the junction left unmatched. Germline CDR1 reads KGHDR; CDR2 reads SFDVKD. CDR3 length: 18 amino acids. CDR3 residues: CATSDRNRGQSSYNEQFF. For the CDR3, the DNA is TGTGCCACCAGTGACCGGAACAGGGGACAGAGCTCCTACAATGAGCAGTTCTTC.

J is TRBJ2-1 and V is TRBV5-1; the match to TRBD2 covers 8 bases. The V and J ends lost 2 bases and 2 bases, in that order; junction bases with no gene match: 12. Per the germline V gene, CDR1 is SGHRS and CDR2 is YFSETQ. The CDR3 runs 18 residues. For the CDR3, the DNA is TGCGCCAGCAGCTTCCTGAGCGGGAGAAGGTTGGCCTACAATGAGCAGTTCTTC. Translating gives CASSFLSGRRLAYNEQFF. The full variable domain, in which reference TRBV5-1 and TRBJ2-1 provide the parts outside the CDR3, is KAGVTQTPRYLIKTRGQQVTLSCSPISGHRSVSWYQQTPGQGLQFLFEYFSETQRNKGNFPGRFSGRQFSNSRSEMNVSTLELGDSALYLCASSFLSGRRLAYNEQFFGPGTRLTVL.

The genes are TRBV5-1 and TRBJ1-2; TRBD1 might be the D (5 bases). Trimming took 4 bases from V and 1 from J, leaving 14 bases between them. This CDR3 contains 15 residues. Germline loops: CDR1 SGHRS, CDR2 YFSETQ. CDR3 sequence: CASSLDSLLNYGYTF. The CDR3 nucleotides read TGCGCCAGCAGCCTCGACAGCCTCCTTAACTATGGCTACACCTTC.

This chain links TRBV5-1 with TRBJ2-1; 8 nucleotides agree with TRBD2. The length of the CDR3 is 15 residues. Trimming at V came to 2 bases and at J to 7 bases, leaving 8 bases not matched to a gene. Germline values: CDR1 SGHRS, CDR2 YFSETQ. The CDR3 DNA follows: TGCGCCAGCAGCTTCGACGGGGGGGCCTGGAATGAGCAGTTCTTC. This translates into CASSFDGGAWNEQFF.

The chain couples TRBV4-3 to TRBJ1-1, with D possibly matching TRBD1 (6 bases). Per germline, CDR1 LGHNA and CDR2 YSLEER. Trimming stripped 3 bases from V and 1 base from J, with 15 bases between. This CDR3 has 16 amino acids. This CDR3 reads CASSQSIQGRNTEAFF. CDR3 in DNA: TGCGCCAGCAGCCAGTCCATTCAGGGGAGGAACACTGAAGCTTTCTTT.

As concerns this clone: Other DNA sequences in the same sample also yield this CDR3. This chain uses TRBV18 with TRBJ1-2; D is perhaps TRBD1 (5 bases). Trimming took off 0 bases at V and 1 base at J, with 6 bases between the two ends. Germline lookup yields CDR1 KGHSH and CDR2 LQKENI. This CDR3 spans 14 amino acids. CDR3 protein: CASSPPGGNYGYTF. As DNA, the CDR3 is TGTGCCAGCTCACCACCGGGGGGTAACTATGGCTACACCTTC. Filled out from reference TRBV18 and TRBJ1-2, the complete variable domain reads NAGVMQNPRHLVRRRGQEARLRCSPMKGHSHVYWYRQLPEEGLKFMVYLQKENIIDESGMPKERFSAEFPKEGPSILRIQQVVRGDSAAYFCASSPPGGNYGYTFGSGTRLTVV.

The chain is built from TRBV5-1 and TRBJ1-2; 8 bases map to TRBD1. This CDR3 spans 13 amino acids. V trimming: 2 bases; J trimming: 8 bases; junction bases outside the gene matches: 5. Germline V gives CDR1 SGHRS, CDR2 YFSETQ. The CDR3 is CASSFSTGVGYTF. Written as DNA, the CDR3 is TGCGCCAGCAGCTTCTCGACAGGGGTAGGCTACACCTTC.

This chain links TRBV7-3 with TRBJ2-3; 14 bases fit TRBD2. Germline-derived CDR1 and CDR2 are SGHTA and FQGTGA. The V gene end was trimmed by 5 bases and the J gene end by 4 bases; junction bases not matched to a gene: 5. CDR3 size: 16 residues. This CDR3 is CASSKGTSGRSDTQYF. The CDR3 DNA is TGTGCCAGCAGCAAGGGGACTAGCGGGAGATCAGATACGCAGTATTTT.

In this sample, this clone turned up a few times. V gene TRBV2 combines with J gene TRBJ2-7; 10 nucleotides line up with TRBD1. The CDR3 spans 15 residues. Trimming at V came to 6 bases and at J to 4 bases, leaving 9 bases not matched to a gene. Germline CDR1 and CDR2: SNHLY and FYNNEI. This CDR3 reads CASSRTGTGEYEQYF. In nucleotides, the CDR3 is TGTGCCAGCAGCCGAACCGGGACAGGGGAGTACGAGCAGTACTTC.

The genes are TRBV7-2 and TRBJ2-6; 7 nucleotides align to TRBD1. The CDR3 totals 18 residues. Germline V gene data show CDR1 as SGHTA and CDR2 as FQGNSA. After removal of 1 base from V and 0 bases from J, the junction contained 6 bases not matched to a gene. This CDR3 reads CASSLVRAGGSGANVLTF. The CDR3 bases are TGTGCCAGCAGCTTAGTGAGGGCAGGGGGCTCTGGGGCCAACGTCCTGACTTTC. The entire variable domain, with the rest obtained from reference TRBV7-2 and TRBJ2-6, is as follows: GAGVSQSPSNKVTEKGKDVELRCDPISGHTALYWYRQSLGQGLEFLIYFQGNSAPDKSGLPSDRFSAERTGGSVSTLTIQRTQQEDSAVYLCASSLVRAGGSGANVLTFGAGSRLTVL.

This clone was recorded once. The chain couples TRBV2 to TRBJ1-5; 8 bases line up with TRBD1. Germline V CDR1 and CDR2: SNHLY, FYNNEI. Trimming removed 6 bases from V and 2 bases from J; junction bases left unmatched: 3. This CDR3 has 14 amino acids. This chain's CDR3 is CASRDREGNQPQHF. CDR3 DNA: TGTGCCAGCAGGGACAGGGAGGGCAATCAGCCCCAGCATTTT.

This rearrangement joins TRBV7-2 to TRBJ1-2, with 10 bases aligning to TRBD1. Trimming removed 6 bases from V and 1 base from J; junction bases left unmatched: 11. CDR1 SGHTA and CDR2 FQGNSA come from the germline V gene. The CDR3 covers 17 residues. The CDR3 protein is CASSQRTGGYSNYGYTF. CDR3 nucleotides: TGTGCCAGCAGTCAAAGGACAGGGGGTTATAGTAACTATGGCTACACCTTC.

The chain couples TRBV18 to TRBJ2-3; 10 nucleotides line up with TRBD2. Germline V gene data show CDR1 as KGHSH and CDR2 as LQKENI. Trimming cost V 3 bases and J 0 bases; bases outside gene matches: 0. The CDR3 has 15 residues. The CDR3 nucleotides read TGTGCCAGCTCACCGACTAGCGGGAGCACAGATACGCAGTATTTT. It yields the protein CASSPTSGSTDTQYF.

The chain recombines TRBV7-9 with TRBJ1-1, with 9 bases identical to TRBD1. CDR3 length equals 14 residues. In germline, CDR1 is SEHNR, CDR2 FQNEAQ (reference sequence). Germline trimming cut 5 bases from V and 2 bases from J; bases unmatched to any gene: 3. This CDR3 reads CASSRGQGNTEAFF. CDR3 nucleotide sequence: TGTGCCAGCAGCAGGGGACAGGGAAACACTGAAGCTTTCTTT.

This clone showed up just once. This rearrangement joins TRBV7-2 to TRBJ1-2, with 8 nucleotides matching TRBD1. This CDR3 region has 15 residues. From germline, CDR1 is SGHTA and CDR2 FQGNSA. V shed 3 bases and J 6 bases; nucleotides not matched to a gene: 9. The CDR3 nucleotides read TGTGCCAGCAGCTTGCCAGGGGGCTCGATTGATGGCTACACCTTC. This codes for CASSLPGGSIDGYTF.

The chain has TRBV28 and TRBJ2-5; 11 nucleotides match TRBD2. CDR3 size: 16 residues. CDR1 and CDR2 (germline): MDHEN, SYDVKM. J gave up 7 bases and V 9 bases, and 16 bases lay outside the gene matches. The CDR3 region has the DNA TGTGCCAGTCATAGCATTAGCGGGAGGGCCTGGGGGACCCAGTACTTC. Its translation is CASHSISGRAWGTQYF. Using reference TRBV28 and TRBJ2-5 for the parts outside the CDR3, the full variable domain is DVKVTQSSRYLVKRTGEKVFLECVQDMDHENMFWYRQDPGLGLRLIYFSYDVKMKEKGDIPEGYSVSREKKERFSLILESASTNQTSMYLCASHSISGRAWGTQYFGPGTRLLVL.

The chain links TRBV19 to TRBJ1-5, with D possibly matching TRBD1 (6 bases). The CDR3 has 13 amino acids. With 1 base removed from V and 10 bases from J, the gap between germline ends came to 11 bases. Per the germline V gene, CDR1 is LNHDA and CDR2 is SQIVND (reference sequence). The CDR3 reads CASSIGSGDPQHF. The CDR3 DNA reads TGTGCCAGTAGTATAGGGTCAGGGGACCCCCAGCATTTT.